Here is one T cell receptor beta chain with its context. This sample was included in a study of blood T cell repertoires in COVID-19. Study context: PBMCs, B-cell-depleted T cells, or T cells provided the cDNA or gDNA that made up the material.

The CDR3 is 19 residues long. Germline V gene lookup returns CDR1 LNHDA and CDR2 SQIVND (reference sequence). J gave up 2 bases and V 6 bases, and 19 bases lay outside the gene matches. Here immunoSEQ multiplex PCR was the method, and the copy in TCRdb shows in-frame clones only, minus some. The repertoire has a few hundred thousand clones, 83% of them found once; the top ten carry roughly 2.9%. The sample was peripheral blood. The clonotype originates from a man aged 50 or older with active or convalescent COVID-19. V gene TRBV19 combines with J gene TRBJ2-3, with 8 bases identical to TRBD2. CDR3 sequence (DNA): TGTGCCAGTAGGAATCGACCCGCGGCTAGCGGGTATCTCACAGATACGCAGTATTTT. Its protein product is CASRNRPAASGYLTDTQYF. Full variable domain (missing parts from reference TRBV19 and TRBJ2-3): DGGITQSPKYLFRKEGQNVTLSCEQNLNHDAMYWYRQDPGQGLRLIYYSQIVNDFQKGDIAEGYSVSREKKESFPLTVTSAQKNPTAFYLCASRNRPAASGYLTDTQYFGPGTRLTVL.